This TCR beta chain came from a study of blood T cell repertoires in COVID-19. The method was immunoSEQ multiplex PCR; TCRdb's version includes in-frame clones alone and lacks a portion of them. The table shows some 270,000 clones, with approximately 86% occurring only once. V dropped 6 bases and J dropped 2 bases, with 17 bases sitting between them. The length of the CDR3 is 15 residues. In germline, CDR1 is MNHEY, CDR2 SVGEGT. The chain links TRBV6-2 or TRBV6-3 to TRBJ2-7; a weak D match, TRBD1 (6 bases). The sequenced material came from peripheral blood. The receptor comes from a woman aged 55-75 years who had recovered from COVID-19. The CDR3: CASSLMGAGAYEQYF. Here the CDR3 DNA reads TGTGCCAGCAGCCTTATGGGGGCAGGGGCCTACGAGCAGTACTTC.